The clone carrying this T cell receptor (beta chain) was recorded only once. Its antigen is not identified. Sequencing of TCR beta, carried out with a high-throughput approach, was applied to CD8+ and CD4+ T cells from the blood. Healthy donors served as the controls. They were matched for age and sex. RNA totalling about 0.5 to 1 ug underwent reverse transcription with random hexamers. MiXCR was run by TCRdb on the immunoSEQ multiplex PCR reads, yielding one entry per CDR3 protein. The data hold 150,000 to 200,000 distinct CDR3 sequences, with roughly 95% observed a single time. The CDR3 runs to 11 residues. Trimming removed 5 bases from V and 11 bases from J, with 13 bases in between. Germline loops: CDR1 DFQATT, CDR2 SNEGSKA (reference sequence). The data were taken from a study of CD8 T cells in Susac syndrome. Points from the study as a whole: An acknowledgment was made by the study that its TCR sequencing and HLA analysis involved relatively few individuals.

The chain recombines TRBV20-1 with TRBJ1-5; maybe TRBD1 (5 bases). This sequence was found in a human donor in good health. The sequenced sample consisted of CD4+ T cells from PBMCs. CDR3 coding DNA: TGCAGTGCTCTCAGGGAATGGTCCCAGCATTTT. It translates to CSALREWSQHF.